A single sample is the source of the 17 T cell receptor beta chains below, sequenced in a study of cytomegalovirus exposure and HLA in healthy donors (dated by TCRdb to 2016 to 2017). Library prep was done by the immunoSEQ multiplex PCR assay. For the multiplex PCR, a mixture combining 60 forward primers for TCR Vbeta segments and 13 reverse primers for TCR Jbeta segments was used. The immuneACCESS repertoire file appears here via TCRdb, limited to in-frame rearrangements. These files lack a portion of the clones; in checked studies, under half of the deficit traces to unresolved V genes, and the cause of the others is not known. The sample's clone listing holds over 100,000 clones. The top ten clones comprise 3.7% of the sample. The source material was PBMCs. The source is a man in his thirties or forties in good health and CMV-seronegative.

The genes are TRBV15 and TRBJ1-1; a possible D gene is TRBD1 (5 bases). The germline V and J ends were trimmed by 3 bases and 6 bases, with 17 bases remaining between them. The CDR3 consists of 15 residues. The germline gives CDR1 LNHNV, CDR2 YYDKDF (reference sequence). The CDR3 DNA is TGTGCCACCAGCAGGCCCCAACTTACAGGCCCTGAAGCTTTCTTT. It translates to CATSRPQLTGPEAFF.

About this clone itself: The same CDR3 also results from other DNA sequences found in this sample. The J gene is TRBJ2-7, the V gene TRBV6-1; D is undetermined. V lost 6 bases and J lost 4, with 7 bases in between. The germline V gene has CDR1 MNHNS and CDR2 SASEGT. The CDR3 totals 11 residues. CDR3 DNA sequence: TGTGCCAGCAGCGCGGCGTACGAGCAGTACTTC. Its translation: CASSAAYEQYF.

This sequence joins TRBV5-6 and TRBJ2-7; D possibly corresponds to TRBD2 (7 bases). The CDR3 sequence is 15 residues long. In germline, CDR1 is SGHDT, CDR2 YYEEEE. Trimming stripped 0 bases from V and 2 bases from J, with 12 bases between. In nucleotides, the CDR3 is TGTGCCAGCAGCTTGGGCGGCGGGGGCGCCTACGAGCAGTACTTC. As protein: CASSLGGGGAYEQYF.

This chain connects TRBV6-5 to TRBJ1-2, with no clear D. V lost 5 bases to trimming and J lost 7 bases, with 14 bases between them. The CDR3 consists of 13 residues. Per the germline V gene, CDR1 is MNHEY and CDR2 is SVGAGI. The CDR3 DNA reads as TGTGCCAGCAGTGACCTGGTTGGGAGTGGCTACACCTTC. Its protein is CASSDLVGSGYTF.

J is TRBJ1-2 and V is TRBV6-1, with D unclear. This CDR3 contains 14 residues. The V end was cut by 0 bases, the J end by 4 bases, with 9 bases between. In germline, CDR1 is MNHNS, CDR2 SASEGT. CDR3 DNA sequence: TGTGCCAGCAGTGAAGCGAGGGCGCGCTATGGCTACACCTTC. It is translated as CASSEARARYGYTF.

The chain employs TRBV30 and TRBJ2-7; 7 nucleotides agree with TRBD1. Germline assignment: CDR1 GTSNPN and CDR2 SVGIG (reference sequence). The V and J ends lost 2 bases and 3 bases, in that order; junction bases with no gene match: 10. The CDR3 consists of 15 residues. CDR3 coding DNA: TGTGCCTGGAGTACTGGGACAGCCTACTACTACGAGCAGTACTTC. This gives the protein CAWSTGTAYYYEQYF.

Written as DNA, the CDR3 is TGTGCCAGCAGCTTAGGGGACGGGACTAGCGGAGCCGGGGAGCTGTTTTTT. Protein product: CASSLGDGTSGAGELFF. The V call is TRBV11-3, the J call TRBJ2-2; 11 bases are shared with TRBD2. The germline CDR1 and CDR2 sequences are SGHNT and YENEEA. V gave up 1 base and J gave up 6 bases; unmatched junction bases: 7. This CDR3 is 17 amino acids long.

V and J are TRBV7-8 and TRBJ2-2; 11 nucleotides match TRBD2. The CDR3 is made up of 18 amino acids. From germline, CDR1 is SGHVS and CDR2 FQNEAQ. V was pared by 4 bases and J by 1 base, with 8 bases of the junction left unmatched. The CDR3 loop is CASSSSFSGGVNTGELFF. In nucleotides, the CDR3 is TGTGCCAGCAGCTCCTCCTTTAGCGGGGGGGTGAACACCGGGGAGCTGTTTTTT.

The CDR3 DNA reads as TGTGCCAGCAGCTTAGCAGGGGACTACGATCAGCCCCAGCATTTT. This gives the protein CASSLAGDYDQPQHF. The chain combines TRBV5-5 with TRBJ1-5; D might be TRBD1 (6 bases). Germline V gene lookup returns CDR1 SGHKS and CDR2 YYEKEE (reference sequence). Trimming cost V 2 bases and J 5 bases, with 14 bases left between them. The CDR3 extends over 15 amino acids.

V gene TRBV7-9 combines with J gene TRBJ2-1, with D tentatively TRBD1 (6 bases). The CDR3 length is 14 residues. Trimming cost V 1 base and J 7 bases, with 11 bases left between them. Germline CDR1 and CDR2: SEHNR and FQNEAQ (reference sequence). The CDR3 nucleotides are TGTGCCAGCAGCTTAGTCAGGGGAGATAATGAGCAGTTCTTC. This codes for CASSLVRGDNEQFF.

This chain uses TRBV2 with TRBJ1-4; a weak D match, TRBD1 (5 bases). The CDR3 is 15 amino acids. V lost 7 bases, J lost 5 bases, and 17 bases lay in between. Germline V gene data show CDR1 as SNHLY and CDR2 as FYNNEI. CDR3 loop: CASTEMGLQNEKLFF. CDR3 coding DNA: TGTGCCAGCACCGAGATGGGGCTTCAAAATGAAAAACTGTTTTTT.

The V gene is TRBV19, the J gene TRBJ1-1, with no clear D. The CDR3 runs 15 residues. Germline CDR1 and CDR2: LNHDA and SQIVND (reference sequence). Trimming stripped 2 bases from V and 2 bases from J, with 12 bases between. For the CDR3, the DNA is TGTGCCAGTAGTATAACCCCCGGGATTAACACTGAAGCTTTCTTT. Protein product: CASSITPGINTEAFF. The full variable domain, rest sourced from reference TRBV19 and TRBJ1-1, is DGGITQSPKYLFRKEGQNVTLSCEQNLNHDAMYWYRQDPGQGLRLIYYSQIVNDFQKGDIAEGYSVSREKKESFPLTVTSAQKNPTAFYLCASSITPGINTEAFFGQGTRLTVV.

The chain combines TRBV6-5 with TRBJ1-4, with a possible D match to TRBD1 (6 bases). Looked up from germline, CDR1 is MNHEY and CDR2 is SVGAGI. V dropped 6 bases and J dropped 4 bases, with 9 bases sitting between them. The CDR3 extends over 13 amino acids. CDR3 DNA: TGTGCCAGCAGCAGGGGATTTAATGAAAAACTGTTTTTT. Amino acid sequence: CASSRGFNEKLFF.

The chain combines TRBV6-4 with TRBJ2-7, with D perhaps matching TRBD2 (6 bases). Germline V gives CDR1 MRHNA, CDR2 SNTAGT. V lost 3 bases and J 9 bases, leaving 15 bases between the germline ends. The CDR3 covers 13 residues. The chain's CDR3 is CASSEFPGSGQYF. CDR3 bases: TGTGCCAGCAGTGAATTTCCCGGGAGCGGGCAGTACTTC.

The V call is TRBV9, the J call TRBJ2-1; TRBD2 agrees at 7 bases. V was clipped by 2 bases and J by 4 bases; unmatched bases: 6. Germline V gene lookup returns CDR1 SGDLS and CDR2 YYNGEE. The CDR3 is 15 amino acids. The CDR3 DNA reads as TGTGCCAGCAGCGTTAGGGGTAGCGGGTACAATGAGCAGTTCTTC. Its translation: CASSVRGSGYNEQFF.

This rearrangement joins TRBV11-3 to TRBJ1-5, with D perhaps TRBD1 (6 bases). The CDR3 is made up of 16 amino acids. V gave up 1 base and J gave up 4 bases, with 14 bases separating them. Germline V gene data show CDR1 as SGHNT and CDR2 as YENEEA. The CDR3 sequence is CASSLAEERGNQPQHF. As DNA, the CDR3 is TGTGCCAGCAGCTTAGCCGAAGAAAGGGGGAATCAGCCCCAGCATTTT.

The chain joins TRBV11-3 to TRBJ2-5, with D tentatively TRBD2 (5 bases). V was clipped by 5 bases and J by 5 bases, with 12 bases between them. Germline V gene lookup returns CDR1 SGHNT and CDR2 YENEEA. The CDR3 is 13 amino acids. In nucleotides, the CDR3 is TGTGCCAGCAGCCCCCGGACGGGGGAGACCCAGTACTTC. Protein sequence: CASSPRTGETQYF.